This T cell receptor beta chain was sequenced during a study of T cells after yellow fever vaccination. Overall study: Where fractions had low cell numbers, libraries were prepared from them with the SMART-Seq v4 Ultra Low Input RNA kit.

General study results and limits: Post-booster repertoires again held most primary-vaccination clones (roughly 95% CD4, roughly 88% CD8).

CDR3 length: 16 amino acids. With 1 base removed from V and 5 bases from J, the gap between germline ends came to 17 bases. CDR1 and CDR2 (germline): LGHNA, YSLEER. Concerning this clonotype itself: Its cognate antigen is unknown.

One entry per CDR3 protein, called by TCRdb with MiXCR from the 5' RACE reads. The data show 250,000 to 350,000 distinct CDR3 sequences, 8.5% to 10% seen once. This sequence was found in a man aged 18 to 29 who received the YFV17D yellow fever vaccine. The chain combines TRBV4-3 with TRBJ2-5, with a weak D call TRBD2 (6 bases). Sequenced material: CD4+ T cells sorted from PBMCs, taken 5 days after the yellow fever booster vaccination. CDR3 region: CASSQGARGARETQYF. CDR3 sequence (DNA): TGCGCCAGCAGCCAAGGGGCCCGCGGGGCTAGGGAGACCCAGTACTTC.